This T cell receptor (beta chain) stems from a study of cytomegalovirus exposure and HLA in healthy donors. General observations from the study: Accounts indicate the classifier identified cytomegalovirus status with strong specificity and sensitivity.

Details on this clone: The antigen remains unidentified.

PCR amplification relied on 60 Vbeta primers (plus 13 Jbeta primers). Clones were sequenced by immunoSEQ multiplex PCR, and TCRdb holds only the in-frame ones, with some missing. Of tens of thousands of clones in the sample, roughly two thirds were seen once. This receptor was identified in a woman aged 45-60 years in good health and CMV-seropositive. The material sequenced was PBMCs.

Here the CDR3 reads CASSPAEQGKAQFF. Here the CDR3 DNA reads TGTGCCAGCTCACCAGCGGAGCAGGGAAAGGCGCAGTTCTTC. The chain uses TRBV18 and TRBJ2-1; perhaps TRBD1 as D (5 bases). The CDR3 covers 14 residues. CDR1 and CDR2 from the germline V gene are KGHSH and LQKENI. Trimming took off 2 bases at V and 12 bases at J, with 17 bases between the two ends. Filled out from reference TRBV18 and TRBJ2-1, the complete variable domain reads NAGVMQNPRHLVRRRGQEARLRCSPMKGHSHVYWYRQLPEEGLKFMVYLQKENIIDESGMPKERFSAEFPKEGPSILRIQQVVRGDSAAYFCASSPAEQGKAQFFGPGTRLTVL.